The next 26 T cell receptor beta chains were all read from a single sample in a study of CXCR3-negative and CXCR3-positive naive CD8 T cells. UMI-labeled TRB cDNA libraries were prepared by 5' RACE. TCRdb processed the 5' RACE reads again and assigns one entry to each CDR3 protein, with no DNA. This sample's clone table lists 45,000 to 60,000 distinct CDR3 sequences. Input material: naive CXCR3- CD8+ T cells from blood. Described subset: CD45RO-CCR7+CD27+CD95- naive CD8+ T cells lacking CXCR3 (TNR3-). The receptors originated from a human donor in good health. Some clones in this sample may be carry-over from other donors' samples.

The V and J genes are TRBV29-1 and TRBJ2-5; TCRdb's D call of TRBD2 is untestable without DNA. CDR1 SQVTM and CDR2 ANQGSEA come from the germline V gene. The CDR3 sequence is 15 residues long. CDR3 residues: CSVDFIAGNQETQYF.

This chain connects TRBV28 to TRBJ2-5; TCRdb's D gene call, TRBD1, goes unchecked for lack of DNA. Per the germline V gene, CDR1 is MDHEN and CDR2 is SYDVKM. This CDR3 spans 15 amino acids. CDR3 loop: CASTRAAGRQETQYF. The variable domain in full, completed from reference TRBV28 and TRBJ2-5, reads DVKVTQSSRYLVKRTGEKVFLECVQDMDHENMFWYRQDPGLGLRLIYFSYDVKMKEKGDIPEGYSVSREKKERFSLILESASTNQTSMYLCASTRAAGRQETQYFGPGTRLLVL.

The J gene is TRBJ2-1, the V gene TRBV7-9; checking the TCRdb D call of TRBD1 is not possible without DNA. In germline, CDR1 is SEHNR, CDR2 FQNEAQ (reference sequence). This CDR3 comprises 15 residues. CDR3 sequence: CASSFSPRGDNEQFF.

The gene calls are TRBV6-6 and TRBJ2-3; TCRdb calls TRBD1, which cannot be checked without DNA. This CDR3 has 15 residues. The germline gives CDR1 MNHNY, CDR2 SVGAGI (reference sequence). The CDR3 loop reads CASSPRGLRTDTQYF.

The chain links TRBV7-8 to TRBJ2-2; the D gene TCRdb calls, TRBD1, cannot be checked with no DNA. Germline values: CDR1 SGHVS, CDR2 FQNEAQ. The CDR3 loop spans 15 amino acids. The chain's CDR3 is CASSLGQGETGELFF.

The V and J genes are TRBV27 and TRBJ1-2; TCRdb names TRBD1, which stays unverified in the absence of DNA. The germline CDR1 and CDR2 sequences are MNHEY and SMNVEV (reference sequence). The CDR3 runs to 12 residues. CDR3 amino acids: CASRGSRYGYTF.

The chain carries TRBV4-1 and TRBJ1-3. Looked up from germline, CDR1 is MGHRA and CDR2 is YSYEKL. The CDR3 spans 15 residues. The CDR3 sequence is CASSPSERSGNTIYF.

The rearrangement links TRBV7-3 to TRBJ2-7; the TCRdb D gene call, TRBD1, has no DNA to confirm it. Germline loops: CDR1 SGHTA, CDR2 FQGTGA. CDR3 length equals 14 residues. CDR3 loop: CASTLRPTEYEQYF.

The V call is TRBV28, the J call TRBJ2-5. From germline, CDR1 is MDHEN and CDR2 SYDVKM. The CDR3 is 13 amino acids. The CDR3 reads CASSLRQKETQYF.

The V call is TRBV27, the J call TRBJ1-2. In germline, CDR1 is MNHEY, CDR2 SMNVEV (reference sequence). This CDR3 spans 12 amino acids. This chain's CDR3 is CASSRTGYGYTF.

The J gene is TRBJ2-1, the V gene TRBV6-2 or TRBV6-3; absent DNA, TCRdb's TRBD1 call cannot be checked. The CDR3 contains 18 residues. Looked up from germline, CDR1 is MNHEY and CDR2 is SVGEGT. This CDR3 reads CASRKLATGKPSYNEQFF.

The V and J genes are TRBV10-3 and TRBJ1-2. Germline CDR1 ENHRY, CDR2 SYGVKD. The CDR3 totals 11 residues. CDR3 sequence: CAISDSYGYTF.

The chain couples TRBV12-3 or TRBV12-4 to TRBJ2-7. This CDR3 region has 15 residues. CDR3 residues: CASSFGSGVSYEQYF.

The chain is built from TRBV29-1 and TRBJ2-6. The CDR3 has 17 residues. The germline V gene has CDR1 SQVTM and CDR2 ANQGSEA. The CDR3 sequence: CSVEWWSPSSGANVLTF.

The chain combines TRBV18 with TRBJ2-1. The CDR3 runs 16 residues. Germline values: CDR1 KGHSH, CDR2 LQKENI. This chain's CDR3 is CASSPPGGGLLNEQFF.

The V call is TRBV6-2 or TRBV6-3, the J call TRBJ2-1; TCRdb picks TRBD1, but there is no DNA to check that call. Germline-derived CDR1 and CDR2 are MNHEY and SVGEGT. The CDR3 is made up of 15 amino acids. Here the CDR3 reads CASRQQGSSYNEQFF.

The chain links TRBV28 to TRBJ2-7; the TCRdb D gene call, TRBD1, has no DNA to confirm it. The V gene's germline CDR1 is MDHEN and CDR2 SYDVKM. The CDR3 is 13 residues long. CDR3 protein: CATSDSALYEQYF. The variable domain in full, with the rest retrieved from reference TRBV28 and TRBJ2-7, is DVKVTQSSRYLVKRTGEKVFLECVQDMDHENMFWYRQDPGLGLRLIYFSYDVKMKEKGDIPEGYSVSREKKERFSLILESASTNQTSMYLCATSDSALYEQYFGPGTRLTVT.

CDR3 protein: CSVVGLGVTETQYF. The J gene is TRBJ2-5, the V gene TRBV29-1; TCRdb proposes TRBD2, but this gene call is untestable without DNA. Germline V CDR1 and CDR2: SQVTM, ANQGSEA. The CDR3 has 14 residues.

V usage is TRBV29-1 and J usage is TRBJ1-1. CDR1 is SQVTM, CDR2 ANQGSEA, per germline. CDR3 length: 12 residues. The CDR3 reads CSVGQVNTEAFF.

The J gene is TRBJ2-6, the V gene TRBV6-2 or TRBV6-3; the TCRdb D gene call, TRBD1, has no DNA to confirm it. Germline V lookup: CDR1 MNHEY, CDR2 SVGEGT. This CDR3 contains 17 residues. CDR3 sequence reads: CASSYSWEGDGANVLTF.

This sequence joins TRBV6-2 or TRBV6-3 and TRBJ2-1. CDR1 and CDR2 from the germline V gene are MNHEY and SVGEGT. The CDR3 is made up of 14 amino acids. Here the CDR3 reads CASSWTEFYNEQFF.

V usage is TRBV6-2 or TRBV6-3 and J usage is TRBJ2-7; the D gene TCRdb calls, TRBD1, cannot be checked with no DNA. The CDR3 runs to 16 residues. CDR1 is MNHEY and CDR2 is SVGEGT in the germline V gene. The CDR3 loop is CASSYGTGQGYYEQYF.

The chain is built from TRBV4-3 and TRBJ2-7; TCRdb designates TRBD1, a call that cannot be tested without DNA. The CDR3 contains 15 residues. Looked up from germline, CDR1 is LGHNA and CDR2 is YSLEER. This CDR3 reads CASSQDRGVLYEQYF.

CDR3 in amino acids: CASSLTRPSSTDTQYF. This chain joins TRBV12-3 or TRBV12-4 and TRBJ2-3. The CDR3 is 16 amino acids.

The rearrangement uses TRBV27 and TRBJ1-5; the D call from TCRdb, TRBD1, cannot be confirmed without DNA. The CDR3 consists of 17 residues. Germline values: CDR1 MNHEY, CDR2 SMNVEV (reference sequence). CDR3: CASSPRQGGGSNQPQHF.

V and J are TRBV5-5 and TRBJ2-7. The CDR3 extends over 13 amino acids. Germline loops: CDR1 SGHKS, CDR2 YYEKEE (reference sequence). The CDR3: CASSYPSSYEQYF.